This T cell receptor beta chain was sequenced in a study of blood T cells in healthy people across ages. Next came a second PCR, run for 7 to 11 cycles, which used a sample-barcoded 5' primer along with a J-beta primer mix. TCRdb re-analysed the 5' RACE reads in MiXCR, keeping a single row per CDR3 protein. The repertoire holds over 450,000 distinct CDR3 sequences, with 24% as singletons. The CDR3 spans 12 residues. Between the trimmed V and J ends, which lost 5 bases and 4 bases, there was a span of 6 bases. Germline V gene data show CDR1 as SEHNR and CDR2 as FQNEAQ (reference sequence). Notes on this clonotype: Its target is not known.

Study-level results: The recorded TCR beta diversity per million T cells decreased in a roughly linear manner with age. Both higher diversity and more naive CD4+ cells marked long-lived donors when set against aged donors.

These data also formed part of another study, on T cells of mothers and their children. That report notes: Extracted RNA, in its entirety, went into cDNA synthesis at about 1.6 ug per 15 ul.

The chain uses TRBV7-9 and TRBJ1-3; D gene unclear. This TCR was recovered from a boy between 5 and 17 years old in good health. Sequencing was done on a sample of blood. The CDR3 region has the DNA TGTGCCAGCAGCAGGGAAGGAAACACCATATATTTT. Translation: CASSREGNTIYF.